This T cell receptor (beta chain) was profiled in a study of spatial heterogeneity in lung cancer (dated by TCRdb to the late 2010s). Looking at the study overall: Beta-chain transcripts were consistently detected in greater numbers than alpha-chain transcripts, which likely reflects a higher abundance of beta-chain transcripts. TCR alpha and beta repertoires were quantitatively compared across multiple tumor regions, matched nontumor lung and blood in non-small cell lung cancer. At surgery, over 200 tumor regions, 64 matched nontumor lung samples and fewer than 60 PBMC samples were TCR-sequenced for both alpha and beta chains. In the raw uncorrected reads, each unique combination of TCR and UMI appeared more than ten times on average. Nonsynonymous mutation counts, determined by whole-exome sequencing of tumor tissue, were related to TCR repertoire features.

A distance of 22 bases separates the germline ends of V and J, which lose 4 bases and 7 bases respectively. Counted from cysteine to phenylalanine, this CDR3 has 16 amino acids. Here the CDR3 DNA is all that survives: 48 bases in frame from base 1. CDR1 and CDR2 are drawn from the germline V gene: SGHTA, FQGNSA. On this clonotype itself: Its target antigen remains unknown. There are no base qualities to consult, and no much larger clone falls within one base.

Libraries were built with 5' RACE. The instrument given in TCRdb is NextSeq 500. The TCR library protocol attached a unique molecular identifier to each TCR cDNA molecule to allow correction of PCR and sequencing errors. In the source study's methods: TCR identification, UMI-based error correction and CDR3 extraction were performed with Decombinator tools. TCRs above a frequency of 2 per 1,000, corresponding to the top 1% of the tumor frequency distribution, were defined as expanded. Renyi diversity was calculated using the R vegan package after each repertoire was subsampled 100 times to 5,000 TCRs. CDR3 similarity networks were constructed using string-kernel similarity of amino acid triplets, with links drawn between CDR3s whose pairwise similarity was above 0.82. TCRdb trimmed the raw reads at Q25, called clones with MiXCR and kept productive beta chains. Identical CDR3 protein sequences are pooled into one entry, listed with their most common genes and DNA. The V and J calls here are based on TCRdb, not the publication. Present in this sample are about 50,000 distinct CDR3 sequences, approximately 7.6% of which were seen just once. The ten most abundant clones make up less than 15% of the sample.

The time point label, read with the paper, signifies: sample taken at primary tumor resection. TCR sequencing used whole RNA extracted from tumor and nontumor lung tissue, or from cryopreserved PBMC samples, without cell sorting. Samples were obtained from approximately 76 patients with early-stage, untreated non-small cell lung cancer from the lung TRACERx cohort. Only patients for whom sufficient RNA was available from at least two tumor regions were selected for TCR sequencing. Results and caveats for the whole study, not just this receptor: Confirming at a functional level the hypothesis that regional TCRs recognize regional mutations was considered to require additional single-cell paired TCR alpha and beta sequencing. Ubiquitous expanded tumor TCRs showed up in blood more often at tumor resection than at routine follow-up.

The V and J genes are TRBV7-2 and TRBJ2-5; the D gene is perhaps TRBD2, from 6 matching bases. The clonotype was recovered from a female donor with early-stage non-small cell lung cancer. The specimen was PBMCs, collected at surgery. The encoded CDR3 is CASSSRSGPLRGTQYF. The DNA sequence is TGTGCCAGCAGCTCAAGGAGCGGGCCGCTACGGGGGACCCAGTACTTC.